Each of the 22 T cell receptor beta chains below was sequenced from the same sample in a study of T-cell memory formation after mild COVID-19. TCRdb reanalysed the 5' RACE reads using MiXCR and keeps one entry per CDR3 protein. This sample has 350,000 to 450,000 distinct CDR3 sequences, with around 28% found just once. Sample: PBMCs or a T cell subset sorted from them (not recorded which). These receptors came from an adult woman who had mild COVID-19 (a few samples of this study predate the infection). Cell type and time point are not known.

V gene TRBV20-1 combines with J gene TRBJ2-1; perhaps TRBD1 as D (7 bases). V lost 5 bases and J 3 bases, leaving 17 bases between the germline ends. Germline V gene sequence: CDR1 DFQATT, CDR2 SNEGSKA (reference sequence). The CDR3 loop spans 15 amino acids. In DNA, the CDR3 is TGCAGTGCTGGGGGGCCGGGACAGATCTACAATGAGCAGTTCTTC. It translates to CSAGGPGQIYNEQFF.

The chain employs TRBV7-6 and TRBJ2-5, with 7 positions matching TRBD2. CDR1 and CDR2 from the germline V gene are SGHVS and FNYEAQ. This CDR3 spans 15 amino acids. With V trimmed by 0 bases and J by 5 bases, 6 bases remained unmatched. CDR3 DNA: TGTGCCAGCAGCTTAGCGGGAGGGCCGAGCGAGACCCAGTACTTC. It specifies CASSLAGGPSETQYF.

V and J are TRBV3-1 and TRBJ2-7; D is undetermined. The germline gives CDR1 LGHDT, CDR2 YNNKEL (reference sequence). The CDR3 length is 13 residues. Trimming removed 4 bases from V and 4 bases from J, with 11 bases in between. As DNA, the CDR3 is TGTGCCAGCAGCCTTACCTGGCCTTACGAGCAGTACTTC. Amino acids: CASSLTWPYEQYF.

The chain has TRBV20-1 and TRBJ1-2; a weak D match, TRBD1 (5 bases). Between the trimmed V and J ends, which lost 7 bases and 8 bases, there was a span of 17 bases. Germline CDR1 DFQATT, CDR2 SNEGSKA (reference sequence). The CDR3 totals 12 residues. CDR3 coding DNA: TGCAGTGGGAGCGGGGGGGTGCGAGGCTACACCTTC. Its translation: CSGSGGVRGYTF.

This clonotype was counted a few times. The chain uses TRBV20-1 and TRBJ2-3; 8 bases line up with TRBD2. From germline, CDR1 is DFQATT and CDR2 SNEGSKA (reference sequence). V was pared by 0 bases and J by 5 bases, with 10 bases of the junction left unmatched. The CDR3 extends over 16 amino acids. The CDR3 is CSARDLELAVRDTQYF. DNA of the CDR3: TGCAGTGCTAGAGATCTGGAACTAGCGGTCCGAGATACGCAGTATTTT.

The rearrangement uses TRBV5-6 and TRBJ2-1; 7 nucleotides line up with TRBD2. The germline CDR1 and CDR2 sequences are SGHDT and YYEEEE. Trimming cost V 4 bases and J 0 bases; bases outside gene matches: 7. CDR3 length: 16 residues. CDR3 amino acids: CASSPLAAGSYNEQFF. As DNA, the CDR3 is TGTGCCAGCAGCCCGCTAGCGGCCGGCTCCTACAATGAGCAGTTCTTC.

This clonotype was observed a handful of times. The V call is TRBV29-1, the J call TRBJ2-1, with 11 bases aligning to TRBD1. This CDR3 is built from 16 residues. V shed 6 bases, J shed 2 bases, and the junction held 9 bases outside the gene matches. CDR1 is SQVTM and CDR2 is ANQGSEA in the germline V gene. In DNA form, the CDR3 reads TGCAGCGTGAGACCTACGGGACAGGGGGCCTACAATGAGCAGTTCTTC. Its protein product is CSVRPTGQGAYNEQFF.

This clonotype has more than one count but fewer than ten. This chain links TRBV15 with TRBJ1-1; 10 bases line up with TRBD1. This CDR3 spans 17 amino acids. Losses at the gene ends were 2 bases for V and 1 base for J; bases not matched to a gene: 7. Germline V gives CDR1 LNHNV, CDR2 YYDKDF (reference sequence). The chain's CDR3 is CATSRSDRGLSNTEAFF. DNA of the CDR3: TGTGCCACCAGCAGATCAGACAGGGGGCTATCGAACACTGAAGCTTTCTTT.

This clonotype was seen only a few times. This chain joins TRBV12-3 or TRBV12-4 and TRBJ1-1; TRBD1 matches 7 bases. V gave up 6 bases and J gave up 2 bases; unmatched junction bases: 6. This CDR3 region has 14 residues. CDR3 DNA: TGTGCCAGCAGACCGGGACAGTATAACACTGAAGCTTTCTTT. Translated: CASRPGQYNTEAFF.

V usage is TRBV6-1 and J usage is TRBJ2-7; 9 bases agree with TRBD1. CDR1 is MNHNS and CDR2 is SASEGT in the germline V gene. The CDR3 has 14 amino acids. Trimming cost V 5 bases and J 2 bases; bases outside gene matches: 4. The CDR3 nucleotides read TGTGCCAGCAGTATAGGACAGGGGCCCTACGAGCAGTACTTC. It specifies CASSIGQGPYEQYF.

This sequence joins TRBV15 and TRBJ2-7, with D uncertain. Germline-derived CDR1 and CDR2 are LNHNV and YYDKDF (reference sequence). Trimming cost V 4 bases and J 3 bases, with 16 bases left between them. This CDR3 contains 15 residues. The CDR3 DNA reads as TGTGCCACCAGCAAATACGGGCAGGAACGCTACGAGCAGTACTTC. It translates to CATSKYGQERYEQYF.

This clonotype was observed a few times. This sequence joins TRBV29-1 and TRBJ1-1, with unresolved D. The CDR3 sequence is 13 residues long. Germline V gene lookup returns CDR1 SQVTM and CDR2 ANQGSEA. Trimming pared 6 bases from V and 0 bases from J, leaving 11 bases between. The CDR3 loop is CSVGTYLNTEAFF. Written as DNA, the CDR3 is TGCAGCGTAGGAACCTACCTGAACACTGAAGCTTTCTTT.

This clonotype was recorded a few times. V is TRBV12-3 or TRBV12-4 and J is TRBJ1-1; D is unresolved. V shed 5 bases and J shed 1 base, with 5 bases lying between them. The CDR3 spans 12 residues. Here the CDR3 reads CASSPENTEAFF. The CDR3 DNA follows: TGTGCCAGCAGTCCAGAGAACACTGAAGCTTTCTTT.

The chain has TRBV7-2 and TRBJ2-7; no clear D. CDR1 is SGHTA, CDR2 FQGNSA, per germline. The CDR3 is 15 amino acids. V lost 5 bases to trimming and J lost 3 bases, with 17 bases between them. CDR3 amino acids: CASSTGWQTSYEQYF. The CDR3 bases are TGTGCCAGCAGCACCGGGTGGCAGACCAGCTACGAGCAGTACTTC. Full variable domain (missing parts from reference TRBV7-2 and TRBJ2-7): GAGVSQSPSNKVTEKGKDVELRCDPISGHTALYWYRQSLGQGLEFLIYFQGNSAPDKSGLPSDRFSAERTGGSVSTLTIQRTQQEDSAVYLCASSTGWQTSYEQYFGPGTRLTVT.

The chain links TRBV2 to TRBJ1-2, with 10 bases aligning to TRBD1. CDR1 is SNHLY and CDR2 is FYNNEI in the germline V gene. The CDR3 totals 16 residues. V was pared by 4 bases and J by 1 base, with 6 bases of the junction left unmatched. This CDR3 reads CASSGLRTGGNYGYTF. DNA of the CDR3: TGTGCCAGCAGTGGCCTAAGGACAGGGGGTAACTATGGCTACACCTTC.

V and J are TRBV6-5 and TRBJ1-1; 7 nucleotides align to TRBD1. The CDR3 is 14 residues long. Germline CDR1 is MNHEY and CDR2 is SVGAGI. V shed 6 bases, J shed 4 bases, and the junction held 8 bases outside the gene matches. DNA of the CDR3: TGTGCCAGCAGCAGGGGGATAATGGCCACTGAAGCTTTCTTT. Its protein is CASSRGIMATEAFF.

The chain recombines TRBV7-6 with TRBJ2-3, with 10 bases fitting TRBD2. With 5 bases clipped from V and 2 bases from J, the junction kept 10 bases outside the gene matches. The CDR3 is 17 residues long. Germline V CDR1 and CDR2: SGHVS, FNYEAQ. The CDR3 is CASSPASGRHHTDTQYF. CDR3 coding DNA: TGTGCCAGCAGCCCTGCTAGCGGGAGACACCACACAGATACGCAGTATTTT.

This clonotype has more than one count but fewer than ten. CDR3 sequence reads: CASSSRQGLTEAFF. Written as DNA, the CDR3 is TGTGCCAGCAGCTCACGACAGGGGCTCACTGAAGCTTTCTTT. The chain has TRBV9 and TRBJ1-1; TRBD1 agrees at 8 bases. In germline, CDR1 is SGDLS, CDR2 YYNGEE. CDR3 size: 14 residues. The junction had 6 bases not matched to a gene; V was cut back by 4 bases and J by 4 bases.

A few counts support this clonotype. The chain employs TRBV20-1 and TRBJ2-5, with 8 bases that match TRBD1. This CDR3 contains 12 residues. CDR1 and CDR2 from the germline V gene are DFQATT and SNEGSKA (reference sequence). The chain's CDR3 is CGWDRRRETQYF. The CDR3 bases are TGCGGGTGGGACAGGAGAAGAGAGACCCAGTACTTC.

The V gene is TRBV13, the J gene TRBJ2-5; 12 bases line up with TRBD2. V shed 4 bases and J 5 bases; nucleotides not matched to a gene: 14. Germline CDR1 and CDR2: PRHDT and FYEKMQ (reference sequence). The CDR3 spans 18 residues. Here the CDR3 reads CASSSRGLGLAGWETQYF. The CDR3 nucleotides are TGTGCCAGCAGCTCCCGGGGCCTCGGACTAGCGGGGTGGGAGACCCAGTACTTC.

This clonotype occurred a few times. The V call is TRBV7-9, the J call TRBJ2-7, with 9 positions matching TRBD2. J gave up 4 bases and V 5 bases, and 12 bases lay outside the gene matches. CDR3 length equals 16 residues. Looked up from germline, CDR1 is SEHNR and CDR2 is FQNEAQ (reference sequence). The CDR3 bases are TGTGCCAGCAGCCCCAGAGAAGCGGGAGGTCTATACGAGCAGTACTTC. Its translation: CASSPREAGGLYEQYF. The complete variable domain, with remaining parts taken from reference TRBV7-9 and TRBJ2-7, reads DTGVSQNPRHKITKRGQNVTFRCDPISEHNRLYWYRQTLGQGPEFLTYFQNEAQLEKSRLLSDRFSAERPKGSFSTLEIQRTEQGDSAMYLCASSPREAGGLYEQYFGPGTRLTVT.

This clonotype showed up just a few times. The chain joins TRBV19 to TRBJ2-1, with TRBD2 as a possible D gene (5 bases). Deletions cut 4 bases from V and 0 bases from J, with 13 bases between. The CDR3 has 16 amino acids. Germline CDR1 and CDR2: LNHDA and SQIVND (reference sequence). CDR3 region: CASSKEASSSYNEQFF. DNA of the CDR3: TGTGCCAGTAGTAAGGAGGCTAGCAGCTCCTACAATGAGCAGTTCTTC.